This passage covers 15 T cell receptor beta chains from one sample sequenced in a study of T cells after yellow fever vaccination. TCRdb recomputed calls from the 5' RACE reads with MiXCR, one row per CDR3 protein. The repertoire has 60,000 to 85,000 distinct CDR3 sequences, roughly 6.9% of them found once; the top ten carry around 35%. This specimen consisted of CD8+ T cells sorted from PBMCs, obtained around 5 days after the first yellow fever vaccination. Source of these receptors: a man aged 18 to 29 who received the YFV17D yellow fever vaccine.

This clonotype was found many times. The CDR3 nucleotides read TGTGCCGTGGGGGCTAGCTGGCCCGATGAGCAGTTCTTC. Amino acid sequence: CAVGASWPDEQFF. V is TRBV19 and J is TRBJ2-1; the D gene is possibly TRBD1 (6 bases). Germline assignment: CDR1 LNHDA and CDR2 SQIVND (reference sequence). The germline V and J ends were trimmed by 11 bases and 8 bases, with 19 bases remaining between them. The CDR3 spans 13 residues.

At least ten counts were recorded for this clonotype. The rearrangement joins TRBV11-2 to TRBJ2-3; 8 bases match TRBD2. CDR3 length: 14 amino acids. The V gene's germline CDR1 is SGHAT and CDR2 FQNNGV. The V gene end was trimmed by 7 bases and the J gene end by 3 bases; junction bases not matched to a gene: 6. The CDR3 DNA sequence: TGTGCCAGCACCAGCGGGGGCCCGACAGATACGCAGTATTTT. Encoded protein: CASTSGGPTDTQYF.

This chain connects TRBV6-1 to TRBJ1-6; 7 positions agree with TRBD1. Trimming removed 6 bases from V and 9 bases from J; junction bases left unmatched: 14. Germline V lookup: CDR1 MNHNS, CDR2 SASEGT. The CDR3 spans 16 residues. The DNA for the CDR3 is TGTGCCAGCAGGAGGGACAGCCTAAAAGTGGGTTCACCCCTCCACTTT. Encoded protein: CASRRDSLKVGSPLHF.

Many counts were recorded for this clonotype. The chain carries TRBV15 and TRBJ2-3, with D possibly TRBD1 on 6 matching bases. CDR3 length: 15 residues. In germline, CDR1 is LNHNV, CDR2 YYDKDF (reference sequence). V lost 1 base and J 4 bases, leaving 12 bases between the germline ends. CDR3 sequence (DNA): TGTGCCACCAGCAGAGTAGGGGGTCCGGCAGATACGCAGTATTTT. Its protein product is CATSRVGGPADTQYF.

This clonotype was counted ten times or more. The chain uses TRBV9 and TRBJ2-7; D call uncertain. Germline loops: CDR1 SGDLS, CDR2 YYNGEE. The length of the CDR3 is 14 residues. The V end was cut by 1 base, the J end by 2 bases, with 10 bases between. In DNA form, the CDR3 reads TGTGCCAGCAGCGTACACCCCTCGCCCTACGAGCAGTACGTC. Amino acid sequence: CASSVHPSPYEQYV.

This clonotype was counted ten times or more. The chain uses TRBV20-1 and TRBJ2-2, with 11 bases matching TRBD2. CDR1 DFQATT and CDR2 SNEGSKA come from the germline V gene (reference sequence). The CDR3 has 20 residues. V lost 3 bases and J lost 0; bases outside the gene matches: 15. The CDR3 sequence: CSARGGVASGGPPNTGELFF. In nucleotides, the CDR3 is TGCAGTGCTAGGGGGGGTGTCGCTAGCGGGGGGCCGCCGAACACCGGGGAGCTGTTTTTT.

The CDR3 region is CASSYSFPSGGVIGTDTQYF. The CDR3 coding sequence is TGTGCCAGCAGTTACTCCTTTCCTAGCGGGGGGGTCATTGGCACAGATACGCAGTATTTT. The genes are TRBV6-2 or TRBV6-3 and TRBJ2-3, with TRBD2 matching 12 bases. The junction had 11 bases not matched to a gene; V was cut back by 0 bases and J by 1 base. This CDR3 comprises 20 residues. Germline CDR1 is MNHEY and CDR2 is SVGEGT.

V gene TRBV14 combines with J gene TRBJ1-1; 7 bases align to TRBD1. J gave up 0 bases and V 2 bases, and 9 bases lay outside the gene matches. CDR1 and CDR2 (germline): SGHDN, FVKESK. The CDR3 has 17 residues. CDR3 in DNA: TGTGCCAGCAGCCAATTAGGTCTGAGGGGGCTGAACACTGAAGCTTTCTTT. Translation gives CASSQLGLRGLNTEAFF.

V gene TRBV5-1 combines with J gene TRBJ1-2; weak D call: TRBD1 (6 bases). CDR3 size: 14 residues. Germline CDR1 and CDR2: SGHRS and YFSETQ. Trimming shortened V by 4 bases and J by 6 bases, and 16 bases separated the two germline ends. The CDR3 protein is CASSPSYREDGYTF. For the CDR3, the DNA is TGCGCCAGCAGCCCGTCCTACAGGGAGGATGGCTACACCTTC.

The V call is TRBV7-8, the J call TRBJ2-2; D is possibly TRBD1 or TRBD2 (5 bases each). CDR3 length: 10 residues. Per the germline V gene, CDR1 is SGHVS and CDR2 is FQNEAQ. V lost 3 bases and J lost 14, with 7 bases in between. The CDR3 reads CASSLGVLFF. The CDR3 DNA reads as TGTGCCAGCAGCTTGGGGGTTCTGTTTTTT.

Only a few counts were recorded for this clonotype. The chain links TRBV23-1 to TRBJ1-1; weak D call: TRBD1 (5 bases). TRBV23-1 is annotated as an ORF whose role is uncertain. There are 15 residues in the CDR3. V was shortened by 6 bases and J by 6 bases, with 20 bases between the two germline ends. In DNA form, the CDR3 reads TGCGCCAGCAGACTTAGGGGTTCTGTGGTCGCTGAAGCTTTCTTT. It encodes CASRLRGSVVAEAFF.

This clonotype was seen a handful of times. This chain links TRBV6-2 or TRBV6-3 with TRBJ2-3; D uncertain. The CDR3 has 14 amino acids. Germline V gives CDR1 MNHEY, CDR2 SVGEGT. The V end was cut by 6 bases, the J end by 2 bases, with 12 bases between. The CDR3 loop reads CASSLASYTDTQYF. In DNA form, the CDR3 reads TGTGCCAGCAGCCTTGCAAGTTACACAGATACGCAGTATTTT.

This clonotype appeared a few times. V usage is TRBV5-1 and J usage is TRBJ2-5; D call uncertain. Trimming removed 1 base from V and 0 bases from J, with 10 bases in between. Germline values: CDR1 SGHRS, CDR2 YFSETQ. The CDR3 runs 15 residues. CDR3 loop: CASSLTAMYQETQYF. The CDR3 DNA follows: TGCGCCAGCAGCTTGACAGCGATGTACCAAGAGACCCAGTACTTC.

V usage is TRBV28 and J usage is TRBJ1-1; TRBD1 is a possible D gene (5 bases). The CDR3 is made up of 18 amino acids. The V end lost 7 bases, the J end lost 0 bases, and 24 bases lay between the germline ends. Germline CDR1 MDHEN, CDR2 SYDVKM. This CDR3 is CASTPWGGASYMNTEAFF. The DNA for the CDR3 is TGTGCCAGCACTCCCTGGGGGGGAGCCTCTTACATGAACACTGAAGCTTTCTTT. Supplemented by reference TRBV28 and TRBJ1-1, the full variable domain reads DVKVTQSSRYLVKRTGEKVFLECVQDMDHENMFWYRQDPGLGLRLIYFSYDVKMKEKGDIPEGYSVSREKKERFSLILESASTNQTSMYLCASTPWGGASYMNTEAFFGQGTRLTVV.

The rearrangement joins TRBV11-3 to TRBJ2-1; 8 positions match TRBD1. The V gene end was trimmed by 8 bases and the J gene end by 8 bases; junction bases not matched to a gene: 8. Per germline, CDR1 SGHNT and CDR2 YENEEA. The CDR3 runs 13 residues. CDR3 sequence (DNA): TGTGCCAGCGCCCCGACAGGGGCGGATGAGCAGTTCTTC. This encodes CASAPTGADEQFF.